This TCR beta chain was found in a study of T cell repertoires in cytomegalovirus infection. On the study more broadly: An indication of both CMV infection and matching HLA type came from public TCR beta signatures. Study-level points and caveats: Carriers of CMV plus the relevant HLA were identified by cumulative public TCR beta family frequency. Dominating the ex vivo response were TCR beta clonotypes that were CMV-specific and HLA-C-restricted.

With regard to this clonotype: Its antigen is currently unknown.

TCRdb ran MiXCR on the reads and lists one entry per CDR3 protein. The repertoire has approximately 700,000 distinct CDR3 sequences, 35% to 45% of them found once; the top ten carry around 3%. The V gene end was trimmed by 5 bases and the J gene end by 11 bases; junction bases not matched to a gene: 9. There are 13 residues in the CDR3. Germline V CDR1 and CDR2: DFQATT, SNEGSKA (reference sequence). The source material was PBMCs. The chain recombines TRBV20-1 with TRBJ1-6, with TRBD1 matching 7 bases. This receptor was taken from a human donor in good health (CMV status not recorded). Some clones in this sample may be carry-over from other donors' samples. The CDR3 loop is CSAPGTDIPPLHF. The CDR3 nucleotides are TGCAGTGCTCCCGGGACAGATATTCCACCCCTCCACTTT.